Following are 18 T cell receptor beta chains from one sample sequenced in a study of T cell responses to AZD1222 COVID-19 vaccine. The protocol was immunoSEQ multiplex PCR, while the TCRdb copy is restricted to in-frame clones and leaves out a portion. In the table there are tens of thousands of clones, less than 85% of which are singletons. Material: peripheral blood, obtained on day 0 of AZD1222 vaccination. The receptors come from an adult in good health.

This rearrangement joins TRBV19 to TRBJ1-1; no definite D call. CDR3 length: 13 amino acids. V shed 1 base and J shed 0 bases, with 3 bases lying between them. Germline CDR1 is LNHDA and CDR2 is SQIVND (reference sequence). CDR3 residues: CASSIVLNTEAFF. Written as DNA, the CDR3 is TGTGCCAGTAGTATAGTGCTGAACACTGAAGCTTTCTTT. Complete variable domain (other parts from reference TRBV19 and TRBJ1-1): DGGITQSPKYLFRKEGQNVTLSCEQNLNHDAMYWYRQDPGQGLRLIYYSQIVNDFQKGDIAEGYSVSREKKESFPLTVTSAQKNPTAFYLCASSIVLNTEAFFGQGTRLTVV.

V usage is TRBV7-3 and J usage is TRBJ1-1; D call uncertain. Trimming took off 5 bases at V and 1 base at J, with 8 bases between the two ends. The CDR3 runs 13 residues. Germline lookup yields CDR1 SGHTA and CDR2 FQGTGA. The CDR3 spells CASSKERNTEAFF. Written as DNA, the CDR3 is TGTGCCAGCAGCAAAGAGAGGAACACTGAAGCTTTCTTT.

The chain joins TRBV11-3 to TRBJ2-1; TRBD2 matches 14 bases. Germline CDR1 SGHNT, CDR2 YENEEA. The J segment lost 4 bases and the V segment lost 0 bases, leaving 2 bases of the junction unmatched. The CDR3 is 17 residues long. The CDR3 reads CASSLETSGGGYNEQFF. The DNA of the CDR3 is TGTGCCAGCAGCTTAGAGACTAGCGGGGGGGGATACAATGAGCAGTTCTTC.

V usage is TRBV6-2 or TRBV6-3 and J usage is TRBJ2-4; tentatively, D is TRBD1 (5 bases). CDR3 length equals 12 residues. Germline V gene lookup returns CDR1 MNHEY and CDR2 SVGEGT. The V gene lost 5 bases and the J gene lost 7 bases, with 9 bases spanning the gap. CDR3 region: CASSQGRNIQYF. In DNA form, the CDR3 reads TGTGCCAGCAGTCAGGGTAGGAACATTCAGTACTTC.

The chain is built from TRBV20-1 and TRBJ2-7; D is perhaps TRBD2 (7 bases). This CDR3 spans 11 amino acids. In germline, CDR1 is DFQATT, CDR2 SNEGSKA (reference sequence). V shed 8 bases and J shed 7 bases, with 15 bases lying between them. CDR3 residues: CSSAGGREQYF. CDR3 sequence (DNA): TGCAGTAGCGCCGGGGGGCGGGAGCAGTACTTC.

V and J are TRBV4-3 and TRBJ2-7; D is ambiguous. Germline CDR1 is LGHNA and CDR2 is YSLEER. The CDR3 consists of 14 residues. V gave up 2 bases and J gave up 3 bases, with 11 bases separating them. CDR3 sequence: CASSQSTAGYEQYF. The CDR3, as DNA: TGCGCCAGCAGCCAAAGCACGGCTGGCTACGAGCAGTACTTC.

V and J are TRBV5-6 and TRBJ1-2, with a tentative D call TRBD1 (5 bases). Trimming took 3 bases from V and 4 from J, leaving 16 bases between them. This CDR3 contains 15 residues. Germline CDR1 SGHDT, CDR2 YYEEEE. The CDR3 region has the DNA TGTGCCAGCAGCTCATGGGCAGGGCATTCCTATGGCTACACCTTC. Translated, it gives CASSSWAGHSYGYTF.

The rearrangement uses TRBV19 and TRBJ2-6; tentative D call: TRBD2 (5 bases). With 5 bases removed from V and 2 bases from J, the gap between germline ends came to 7 bases. In germline, CDR1 is LNHDA, CDR2 SQIVND (reference sequence). There are 14 residues in the CDR3. The CDR3 DNA reads TGTGCCAGTAGTCCCGGGGCTGGGGCCAACGTCCTGACTTTC. It specifies CASSPGAGANVLTF.

This rearrangement joins TRBV28 to TRBJ1-5; TRBD1 is a possible D gene (5 bases). Germline V gives CDR1 MDHEN, CDR2 SYDVKM. The CDR3 length is 14 residues. V lost 5 bases to trimming and J lost 7 bases, with 15 bases between them. The CDR3 DNA reads as TGTGCCAGCAGTCCGACGGTAGGGGTCCAGCCCCAGCATTTT. Protein product: CASSPTVGVQPQHF. Drawing the rest from reference TRBV28 and TRBJ1-5, the complete variable domain is DVKVTQSSRYLVKRTGEKVFLECVQDMDHENMFWYRQDPGLGLRLIYFSYDVKMKEKGDIPEGYSVSREKKERFSLILESASTNQTSMYLCASSPTVGVQPQHFGDGTRLSIL.

This chain joins TRBV7-2 and TRBJ1-5, with TRBD1 as a possible D gene (5 bases). Germline V gives CDR1 SGHTA, CDR2 FQGNSA. The V end was cut by 3 bases, the J end by 8 bases, with 14 bases between. This CDR3 has 14 residues. In DNA form, the CDR3 reads TGTGCCAGCAGCTTCCGGGGGTATTTCGAGCCCCAGCATTTT. Translated: CASSFRGYFEPQHF.

This chain uses TRBV5-1 with TRBJ1-3; D unresolved. The CDR3 covers 15 residues. V lost 0 bases and J 0 bases, leaving 7 bases between the germline ends. From germline, CDR1 is SGHRS and CDR2 YFSETQ. This CDR3 reads CASSLDGASGNTIYF. CDR3 coding DNA: TGCGCCAGCAGCTTGGATGGAGCCTCTGGAAACACCATATATTTT. The full variable domain, its missing parts supplied by reference TRBV5-1 and TRBJ1-3, is KAGVTQTPRYLIKTRGQQVTLSCSPISGHRSVSWYQQTPGQGLQFLFEYFSETQRNKGNFPGRFSGRQFSNSRSEMNVSTLELGDSALYLCASSLDGASGNTIYFGEGSWLTVV.

This clone was picked up a small number of times. The chain has TRBV3-1 (or the pseudogene TRBV3-2) and TRBJ2-1; D possibly matches TRBD1 or TRBD2 (6 bases each). The V end was cut by 4 bases, the J end by 4 bases, with 17 bases between. CDR3 length equals 16 residues. From germline, CDR1 is LGHDT and CDR2 YNNKEL (reference sequence). The CDR3 nucleotides read TGTGCCAGCAGCCCCGGTGGGGGGCAAGAATACAATGAGCAGTTCTTC. Protein: CASSPGGGQEYNEQFF.

The J gene is TRBJ2-7, the V gene TRBV28, with D possibly being TRBD1 (6 bases). CDR3 length equals 14 residues. Deletions cut 2 bases from V and 2 bases from J, with 10 bases between. Germline V gene data show CDR1 as MDHEN and CDR2 as SYDVKM. Here the CDR3 reads CASSLTGSPYEQYF. The CDR3 nucleotides read TGTGCCAGCAGTTTAACAGGGAGTCCCTACGAGCAGTACTTC.

The chain links TRBV12-3 or TRBV12-4 to TRBJ1-2; D is unresolved. The CDR3 sequence is 13 residues long. The germline V and J ends were trimmed by 1 base and 1 base, with 4 bases remaining between them. In nucleotides, the CDR3 is TGTGCCAGCAGTTTAGTCAGTAACTATGGCTACACCTTC. Its translation is CASSLVSNYGYTF.

DNA for the CDR3: TGCGCCAGCAGTCGGGACACCCAGGGGAACACTGAAGCTTTCTTT. It codes for CASSRDTQGNTEAFF. The rearrangement links TRBV5-1 to TRBJ1-1; perhaps TRBD1 as D (6 bases). This CDR3 comprises 15 residues. Trimming cost V 5 bases and J 1 base, with 15 bases left between them. Germline V CDR1 and CDR2: SGHRS, YFSETQ.

The V gene is TRBV5-4, the J gene TRBJ1-1, with no clear D. CDR1 and CDR2 from the germline V gene are SGHNT and YYREEE (reference sequence). The V gene lost 6 bases and the J gene lost 4 bases, with 22 bases spanning the gap. The CDR3 sequence is 16 residues long. Here the CDR3 DNA reads TGTGCCAGCACCTCCGACGGAAGGCGAAGGAGCACTGAAGCTTTCTTT. Amino acids: CASTSDGRRRSTEAFF.

This clone is judged medium-sized (0.01 to 0.1%). The V and J genes are TRBV10-2 and TRBJ1-1, with D unresolved. CDR1 and CDR2 (germline): WSHSY, SAAADI. The V end was cut by 0 bases, the J end by 4 bases, with 9 bases between. The CDR3 has 14 residues. This CDR3 is CASSESGGSTEAFF. The CDR3 region has the DNA TGCGCCAGCAGTGAGTCAGGAGGGTCCACTGAAGCTTTCTTT.

The V gene is TRBV21-1, the J gene TRBJ2-7; TRBD1, the table's D call, lacks a check against the DNA. TRBV21-1 is a listed pseudogene. The CDR3 contains 16 residues. The CDR3 DNA sequence: TGTGCCAGCAGCAAACTGGACAGGGAGGGTTCCTACGAGCAGTACTTC. This gives the protein CASSKLDREGSYEQYF.